Listed here are 18 T cell receptor beta chains from one sample, sequenced in a study of T cell clones after liver transplantation. Some clones are missing from TCRdb's copy, which holds only in-frame ones; the method was immunoSEQ multiplex PCR. The sample records 8,500 to 10,000 clones, approximately 78% being singletons. Specimen: CD8+ T cells from blood, collected at the 22-month timepoint. Receptors were obtained from a human patient who received a liver transplant. Some T cells here may be from the graft donor.

The CDR3 here is CASSPGPSLPSNEKLFF. The CDR3, as DNA: TGTGCCAGCAGCCCGGGACCGAGCCTGCCATCTAATGAAAAACTGTTTTTT. The gene calls are TRBV25-1 and TRBJ1-4; D might be TRBD1 (5 bases). This CDR3 region has 17 residues. Germline lookup yields CDR1 MGHDK and CDR2 SYGVNS. V lost 6 bases and J 3 bases, leaving 20 bases between the germline ends.

This clone occurred a few times. The chain couples TRBV5-1 to TRBJ2-3, with D perhaps matching TRBD1 (6 bases). Per germline, CDR1 SGHRS and CDR2 YFSETQ. There are 15 residues in the CDR3. V was clipped by 0 bases and J by 2 bases, with 10 bases between them. The CDR3 protein is CASSLAGQTTDTQYF. The CDR3, as DNA: TGCGCCAGCAGCTTGGCCGGACAGACCACAGATACGCAGTATTTT.

The V and J genes are TRBV27 and TRBJ1-5, with TRBD1 matching 7 bases. The CDR3 spans 16 residues. Germline CDR1 and CDR2: MNHEY and SMNVEV (reference sequence). With 5 bases clipped from V and 3 bases from J, the junction kept 10 bases outside the gene matches. CDR3 amino acids: CASSPSTGIDNQPQHF. CDR3 in DNA: TGTGCCAGCAGTCCCTCGACAGGGATAGACAATCAGCCCCAGCATTTT.

This chain connects TRBV9 to TRBJ2-2, with 8 nucleotides matching TRBD2. Germline CDR1 SGDLS, CDR2 YYNGEE. Losses at the gene ends were 2 bases for V and 3 bases for J; bases not matched to a gene: 6. CDR3 size: 16 residues. The CDR3 nucleotides read TGTGCCAGCAGCGTCGGACTAGCCAGTTACACCGGGGAGCTGTTTTTT. It translates to CASSVGLASYTGELFF.

The rearrangement joins TRBV28 to TRBJ1-1, with a tentative D call TRBD1 (5 bases). Germline loops: CDR1 MDHEN, CDR2 SYDVKM. Trimming cost V 2 bases and J 0 bases, with 19 bases left between them. This CDR3 spans 18 amino acids. CDR3 nucleotides: TGTGCCAGCAGTTTACAGGGAGTGGAGGTCTTTATGAACACTGAAGCTTTCTTT. The encoded protein is CASSLQGVEVFMNTEAFF.

The rearrangement joins TRBV28 to TRBJ1-5, with unresolved D. Germline V CDR1 and CDR2: MDHEN, SYDVKM. Between the trimmed V and J ends, which lost 3 bases and 0 bases, there was a span of 9 bases. The CDR3 is 15 residues long. CDR3 protein: CASSFPSDSNQPQHF. Here the CDR3 DNA reads TGTGCCAGCAGTTTTCCATCTGATAGCAATCAGCCCCAGCATTTT. The full variable domain, with the rest looked up from reference TRBV28 and TRBJ1-5, is DVKVTQSSRYLVKRTGEKVFLECVQDMDHENMFWYRQDPGLGLRLIYFSYDVKMKEKGDIPEGYSVSREKKERFSLILESASTNQTSMYLCASSFPSDSNQPQHFGDGTRLSIL.

This clone was counted a few times. V is TRBV28 and J is TRBJ2-1, with a possible D match to TRBD1 (5 bases). Trimming took off 4 bases at V and 6 bases at J, with 16 bases between the two ends. Germline assignment: CDR1 MDHEN and CDR2 SYDVKM. The CDR3 spans 15 residues. The CDR3 DNA reads as TGTGCCAGCAGTTACGCGGACATTACGACCAATGAGCAGTTCTTC. Amino acids: CASSYADITTNEQFF.

The V gene is TRBV6-5, the J gene TRBJ2-7; D is perhaps TRBD2 (5 bases). Germline-derived CDR1 and CDR2 are MNHEY and SVGAGI. The germline V and J ends were trimmed by 6 bases and 3 bases, with 18 bases remaining between them. The CDR3 runs 15 residues. DNA for the CDR3: TGTGCCAGCAGCCATACGGGAACAGACCTCTACGAGCAGTACTTC. Translated: CASSHTGTDLYEQYF.

The V gene is TRBV6-5, the J gene TRBJ2-2; D perhaps matches TRBD2 (6 bases). The V gene's germline CDR1 is MNHEY and CDR2 SVGAGI. The V end was cut by 0 bases, the J end by 6 bases, with 14 bases between. This CDR3 has 16 residues. DNA for the CDR3: TGTGCCAGCAGTTACTCCTTGGGCAGGGACTCCGGGGAGCTGTTTTTT. Protein sequence: CASSYSLGRDSGELFF.

The chain joins TRBV7-8 to TRBJ1-5, with 9 bases matching TRBD1. The V and J ends lost 7 bases and 3 bases, in that order; junction bases with no gene match: 7. The CDR3 contains 15 residues. Germline CDR1 is SGHVS and CDR2 is FQNEAQ. The CDR3 loop is CASNEDRGSNQPQHF. The CDR3 region has the DNA TGTGCCAGCAATGAGGACAGGGGATCCAATCAGCCCCAGCATTTT.

Relative to its sample, this clone is medium-sized (0.01 to 0.1%). The rearrangement uses TRBV15 and TRBJ2-5; D not certain. Germline V CDR1 and CDR2: LNHNV, YYDKDF (reference sequence). Trimming took 2 bases from V and 5 from J, leaving 9 bases between them. The CDR3 covers 13 residues. The CDR3 coding sequence is TGTGCCACCAGCAGACTTGCTGGGGAGACCCAGTACTTC. Translation gives CATSRLAGETQYF.

This chain connects TRBV27 to TRBJ2-1; no reliable D call. Germline-derived CDR1 and CDR2 are MNHEY and SMNVEV (reference sequence). Trimming stripped 5 bases from V and 6 bases from J, with 14 bases between. The CDR3 has 14 residues. In DNA, the CDR3 is TGTGCCAGCAGTCCCCGCATTGATGGCAATGAGCAGTTCTTC. Its translation: CASSPRIDGNEQFF.

DNA of the CDR3: TGTGCCAGCCGGCCCCGACAGGGCGATGAGCAGTTCTTC. It specifies CASRPRQGDEQFF. The chain joins TRBV7-9 to TRBJ2-1, with TRBD1 matching 7 bases. V trimming: 8 bases; J trimming: 8 bases; junction bases outside the gene matches: 9. The length of the CDR3 is 13 residues. CDR1 and CDR2 from the germline V gene are SEHNR and FQNEAQ (reference sequence).

The chain employs TRBV4-1 and TRBJ2-7; TRBD1 might be the D (6 bases). CDR3 length: 11 residues. With 6 bases removed from V and 6 bases from J, the gap between germline ends came to 9 bases. Germline V gene data show CDR1 as MGHRA and CDR2 as YSYEKL. The CDR3 is CASRQGGEQYF. In DNA form, the CDR3 reads TGCGCCAGCAGACAGGGCGGCGAGCAGTACTTC.

This clone showed up just a few times. The rearrangement joins TRBV2 to TRBJ1-5, with TRBD1 as a possible D gene (6 bases). The germline V and J ends were trimmed by 7 bases and 4 bases, with 11 bases remaining between them. Germline V lookup: CDR1 SNHLY, CDR2 FYNNEI. The CDR3 has 13 residues. For the CDR3, the DNA is TGTGCCAGCACCTTGACAGGAAATCAGCCCCAGCATTTT. Amino acid sequence: CASTLTGNQPQHF.

This clone is judged medium-sized. The chain combines TRBV7-6 with TRBJ2-4; D is unresolved. The germline V gene has CDR1 SGHVS and CDR2 FNYEAQ. Trimming left V 4 bases short and J 2 bases short, with 12 bases between. The length of the CDR3 is 15 residues. CDR3 in amino acids: CASSSTIDPKNIQYF. In DNA form, the CDR3 reads TGTGCCAGCAGCTCAACCATTGATCCCAAAAACATTCAGTACTTC.

The chain couples TRBV7-9 to TRBJ2-7; D gene ambiguous. This CDR3 region has 12 residues. Trimming took off 5 bases at V and 9 bases at J, with 14 bases between the two ends. CDR1 and CDR2 from the germline V gene are SEHNR and FQNEAQ (reference sequence). CDR3 loop: CASSEDQSGQYF. Here the CDR3 DNA reads TGTGCCAGCAGCGAGGATCAATCGGGGCAGTACTTC.

This clone was found once. V and J are TRBV27 and TRBJ2-3, with a weak D call TRBD2 (6 bases). The V end lost 4 bases, the J end lost 5 bases, and 10 bases lay between the germline ends. The germline V gene has CDR1 MNHEY and CDR2 SMNVEV (reference sequence). The CDR3 covers 13 residues. CDR3 sequence (DNA): TGTGCCAGCAGTTCCAGGCGGGAAGATACGCAGTATTTT. Translating gives CASSSRREDTQYF.